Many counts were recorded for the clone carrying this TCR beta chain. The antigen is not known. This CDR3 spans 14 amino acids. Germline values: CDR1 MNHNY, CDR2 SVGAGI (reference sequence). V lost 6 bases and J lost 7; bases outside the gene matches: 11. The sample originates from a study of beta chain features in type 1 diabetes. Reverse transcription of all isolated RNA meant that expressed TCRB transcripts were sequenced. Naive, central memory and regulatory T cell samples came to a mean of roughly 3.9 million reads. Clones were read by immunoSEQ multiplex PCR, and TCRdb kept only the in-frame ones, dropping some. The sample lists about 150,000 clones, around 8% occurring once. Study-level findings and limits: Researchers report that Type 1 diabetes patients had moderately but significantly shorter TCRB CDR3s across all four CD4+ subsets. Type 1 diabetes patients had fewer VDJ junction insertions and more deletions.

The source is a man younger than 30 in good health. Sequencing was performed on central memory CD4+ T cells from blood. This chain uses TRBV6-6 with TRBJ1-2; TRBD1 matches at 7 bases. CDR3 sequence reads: CASRPQGVGSGYTF. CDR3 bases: TGTGCCAGCAGGCCCCAGGGGGTAGGGAGTGGCTACACCTTC.